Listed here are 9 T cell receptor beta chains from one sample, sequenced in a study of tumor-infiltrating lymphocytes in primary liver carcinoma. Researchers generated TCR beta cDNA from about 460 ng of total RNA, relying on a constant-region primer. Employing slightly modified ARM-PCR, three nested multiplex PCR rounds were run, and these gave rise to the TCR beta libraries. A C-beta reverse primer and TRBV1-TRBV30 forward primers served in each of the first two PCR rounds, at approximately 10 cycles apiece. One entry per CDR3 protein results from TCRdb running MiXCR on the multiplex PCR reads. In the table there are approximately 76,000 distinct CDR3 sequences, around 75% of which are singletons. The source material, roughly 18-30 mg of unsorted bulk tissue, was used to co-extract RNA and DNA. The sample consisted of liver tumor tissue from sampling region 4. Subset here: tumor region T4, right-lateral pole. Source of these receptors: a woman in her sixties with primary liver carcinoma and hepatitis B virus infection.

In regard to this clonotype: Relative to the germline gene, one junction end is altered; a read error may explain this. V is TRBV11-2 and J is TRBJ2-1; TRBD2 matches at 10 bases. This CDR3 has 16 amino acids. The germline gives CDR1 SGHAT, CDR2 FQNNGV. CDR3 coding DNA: TGTACCAGCAGCTACGGAACTAGCGGGGAATACAATGAGCAGTCCTTC. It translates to CTSSYGTSGEYNEQSF.

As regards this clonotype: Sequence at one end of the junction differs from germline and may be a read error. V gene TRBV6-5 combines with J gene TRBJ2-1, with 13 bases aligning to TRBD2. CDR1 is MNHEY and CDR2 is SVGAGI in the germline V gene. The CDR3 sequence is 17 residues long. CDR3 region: CARSSPGLAGVGNEEFF. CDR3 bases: TGTGCCAGGAGTTCTCCCGGACTAGCGGGAGTAGGCAATGAGGAGTTCTTC.

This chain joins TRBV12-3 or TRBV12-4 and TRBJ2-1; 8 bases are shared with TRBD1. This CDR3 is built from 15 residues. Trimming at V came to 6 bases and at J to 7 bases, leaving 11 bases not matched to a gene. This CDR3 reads CASSKTGDRRNEQFF. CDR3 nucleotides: TGTGCCAGCAGCAAGACAGGGGACAGGAGAAATGAGCAGTTCTTC.

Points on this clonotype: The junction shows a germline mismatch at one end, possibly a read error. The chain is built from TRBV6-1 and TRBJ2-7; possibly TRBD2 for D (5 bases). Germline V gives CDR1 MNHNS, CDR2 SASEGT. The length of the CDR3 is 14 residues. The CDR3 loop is CATSDLGERYEQYF. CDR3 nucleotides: TGTGCCACCAGTGATCTGGGAGAGAGATACGAGCAGTACTTC.

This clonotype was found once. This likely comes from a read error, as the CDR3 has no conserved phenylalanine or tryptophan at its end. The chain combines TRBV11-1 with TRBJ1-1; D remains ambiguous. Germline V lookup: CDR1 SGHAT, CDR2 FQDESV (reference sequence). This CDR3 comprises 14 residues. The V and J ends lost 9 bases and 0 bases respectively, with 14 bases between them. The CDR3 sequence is CASSLMPLNTEAFY. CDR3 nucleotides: TGTGCCAGTAGCCTAATGCCCCTGAACACTGAAGCTTTCTAT.

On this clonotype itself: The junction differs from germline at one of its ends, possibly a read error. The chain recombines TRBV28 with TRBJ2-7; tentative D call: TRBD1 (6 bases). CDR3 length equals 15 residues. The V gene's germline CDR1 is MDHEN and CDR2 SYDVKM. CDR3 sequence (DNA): TGTGCCTGCAGTTTTTTGGGGACACCCAATTACGAGCAGTACTTC. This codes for CACSFLGTPNYEQYF.

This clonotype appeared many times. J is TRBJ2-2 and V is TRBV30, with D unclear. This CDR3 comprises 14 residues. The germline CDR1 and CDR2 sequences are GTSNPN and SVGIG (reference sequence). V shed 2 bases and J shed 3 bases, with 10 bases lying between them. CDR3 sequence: CAWSKKHHTGELFF. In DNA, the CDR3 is TGTGCCTGGAGTAAGAAACACCACACCGGGGAGCTGTTTTTT.

The CDR3 reads CASRTAGARVSQPQYF. Written as DNA, the CDR3 is TGTGCCAGCAGAACTGCCGGGGCACGAGTATCTCAGCCCCAGTATTTT. The J gene is TRBJ1-5, the V gene TRBV28; D may be TRBD1 or TRBD2 (5 bases each). TRBJ2-3 matches the DNA end more closely, so the J call is doubtful. The V gene's germline CDR1 is MDHEN and CDR2 SYDVKM. The CDR3 sequence is 16 residues long.

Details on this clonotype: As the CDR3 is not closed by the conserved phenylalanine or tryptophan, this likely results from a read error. DNA for the CDR3: TGTGCCAGCAGCGTGGCGCTAGCGGGAGGATATTACAATGAGCAGTTCCTC. It specifies CASSVALAGGYYNEQFL. This chain links TRBV7-8 with TRBJ2-1, with 11 nucleotides matching TRBD2. Germline V gene data show CDR1 as SGHVS and CDR2 as FQNEAQ. CDR3 size: 17 residues. V gave up 5 bases and J gave up 4 bases; unmatched junction bases: 10.